This note documents a single T cell receptor (beta chain) sequence. Its cognate antigen is unknown. The unexposed donors gave CD4+ T cells in about 2010-2019, prior to COVID-19. CD4 enrichment then naive enrichment separated naive from memory CD4+ cells. Clones were sequenced by immunoSEQ multiplex PCR, and TCRdb holds only the in-frame ones, with some missing. The sample has about 59,000 clones, more than 80% seen once. Germline CDR1 reads SGHDT; CDR2 reads YYEEEE. This CDR3 comprises 15 residues. The germline V and J ends were trimmed by 2 bases and 0 bases, with 8 bases remaining between them. The data belong to a study of CD4 T cells in relation to SARS-CoV-2 and coronaviruses. Background on the study: Shared crossreactive spike epitopes were mapped to their HLA restriction.

Study-wide results and caveats: According to naive versus memory sequencing, detected responses are memory recall, not newly primed.

The chain recombines TRBV5-6 with TRBJ2-2, with D perhaps TRBD2 (5 bases). The TCR sequence derives from a human donor in good health. Sequenced input: memory CD4+ T cells from PBMCs. The CDR3 region is CASSFGITNTGELFF. CDR3 DNA: TGTGCCAGCAGCTTCGGGATCACGAACACCGGGGAGCTGTTTTTT.